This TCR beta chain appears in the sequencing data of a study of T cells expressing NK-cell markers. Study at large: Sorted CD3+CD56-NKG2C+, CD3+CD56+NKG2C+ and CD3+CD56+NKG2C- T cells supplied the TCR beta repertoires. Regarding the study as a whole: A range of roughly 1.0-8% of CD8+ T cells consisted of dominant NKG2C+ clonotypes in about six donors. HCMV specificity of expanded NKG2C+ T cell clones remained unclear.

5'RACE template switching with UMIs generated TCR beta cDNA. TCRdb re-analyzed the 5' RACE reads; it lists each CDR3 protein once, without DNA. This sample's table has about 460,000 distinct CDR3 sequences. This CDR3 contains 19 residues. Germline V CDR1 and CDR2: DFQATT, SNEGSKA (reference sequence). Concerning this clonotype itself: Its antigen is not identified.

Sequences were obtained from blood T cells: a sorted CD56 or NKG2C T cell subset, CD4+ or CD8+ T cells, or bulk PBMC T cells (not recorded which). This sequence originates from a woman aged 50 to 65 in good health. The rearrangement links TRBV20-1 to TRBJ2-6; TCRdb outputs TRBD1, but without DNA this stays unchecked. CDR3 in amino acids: CSASGIPQGAEAGANVLTF.